This note documents a single TCR beta chain sequence. The antigen is not known. This sample stems from a study of blood T cells in healthy people across ages. General study points: Correlation between TCR beta diversity and naive T cell percentage was strong. A roughly linear age-dependent decrease characterized TCR beta diversity per million T cells.

A J-beta primer mix and a sample-barcoded 5' primer were used in a second PCR of about 7 to 11 cycles. One entry per CDR3 protein, called by TCRdb with MiXCR from the 5' RACE reads. The repertoire includes some 710,000 distinct CDR3 sequences, roughly 46% of them detected once, and roughly 18% sits in the top ten. V lost 7 bases and J lost 4, with 14 bases in between. Germline CDR1 is MNHEY and CDR2 is SVGAGI. The CDR3 sequence is 15 residues long. Researchers collected roughly 9.8 milliliters of peripheral blood from every single donor. The source of this sequence is an elderly man in good health. The rearrangement links TRBV6-5 to TRBJ1-6; D gene uncertain. Material for sequencing was blood. CDR3 nucleotide sequence: TGTGCCAGCAAGACCGGGAACGGTTATAATTCACCCCTCCACTTT. This codes for CASKTGNGYNSPLHF.